This entry concerns a single T cell receptor (beta chain). Its antigen is currently unknown. Profiled with immunoSEQ multiplex PCR; TCRdb holds only in-frame clones, not every one. The table lists tens of thousands of clones, around 76% of them singletons. The data stem from a study of vaccination effects on CD4 cells after COVID-19. At the level of the study: With the ViraFEST assay, the study expanded antigen-specific CD4+ T cells using viral peptide pools, then sequenced them. Early and late post-vaccination sampling was undertaken in a cohort of three convalescent patients. Cultures used roughly 2 million PBMC per well, roughly 9.8 IU/ml IL-2 and 10 ug/ml peptides. Study outcomes and limitations: In convalescent patients, vaccine-induced clones largely differed from infection-induced clones.

Looked up from germline, CDR1 is SGDLS and CDR2 is YYNGEE. Trimming cost V 0 bases and J 5 bases; bases outside gene matches: 17. The length of the CDR3 is 19 residues. Culture proceeded for nine to eleven days, and CD4+ T cells were then isolated. Infection with SARS-CoV-2 occurred in the person between March and December 2020, and PCR confirmed it. Participants were vaccinated with two doses of either the BNT162b2 or mRNA-1273 vaccine. The V gene is TRBV9, the J gene TRBJ2-4, with 7 bases aligning to TRBD2. The sequence was obtained from a human donor who had a prior SARS-CoV-2 infection. Sequencing used CD4+ T cells from PBMCs cultured without peptide, obtained after COVID-19 vaccination. CDR3 residues: CASSVGVAGVWGGENIQYF. DNA of the CDR3: TGTGCCAGCAGCGTAGGAGTAGCGGGTGTGTGGGGGGGAGAAAACATTCAGTACTTC.